The clone carrying this T cell receptor (beta chain) was detected only once. The sample is drawn from a study of blood T cell repertoires in COVID-19. Study-wide context: Some COVID-19 samples were acute and others convalescent; all came from the United States, Italy and Spain. T cells, B-cell-depleted T cells, or PBMCs supplied cDNA or gDNA.

CDR1 is KGHSH, CDR2 LQKENI, per germline. This CDR3 region has 14 residues. V dropped 2 bases and J dropped 1 base, with 7 bases sitting between them. How the authors handled the data: Scientists estimated how many nucleated cells there were by amplifying reference gene primers. Assay: immunoSEQ multiplex PCR; the TCRdb copy retains only in-frame clones and omits some. The DNA gave D and trimming, while V, J and clone size come from that table. The data contain over 80,000 clones, 79% of them singletons. The TCR sequence derives from a woman at least 80 years old with active or convalescent COVID-19. Sequenced input: peripheral blood. V is TRBV18 and J is TRBJ2-3; D not certain. CDR3 in amino acids: CASSPRSGTDTQYF. The DNA for the CDR3 is TGTGCCAGCTCACCAAGGAGCGGCACAGATACGCAGTATTTT.